The next 24 T cell receptor beta chains were all read from a single sample in a study of blood T cells in healthy people across ages. With a J-beta primer mix and a sample-barcoded 5' primer, a second PCR ran roughly 6 to 11 cycles. TCRdb passed the 5' RACE reads through MiXCR, listing each CDR3 protein once. The table records some 900,000 distinct CDR3 sequences, around 48% of them present only once. Material: blood. The receptors come from a man aged 25 to 45 in good health.

There are a few counts of this clonotype. This chain connects TRBV4-1 to TRBJ2-1, with 12 nucleotides matching TRBD2. After removal of 1 base from V and 4 bases from J, the junction contained 2 bases not matched to a gene. CDR1 MGHRA and CDR2 YSYEKL come from the germline V gene. The CDR3 runs 16 residues. DNA for the CDR3: TGCGCCAGCAGCCAAGGGACTAGCGGGGTGTACAATGAGCAGTTCTTC. This encodes CASSQGTSGVYNEQFF.

The chain carries TRBV3-1 and TRBJ1-5, with D hard to call. CDR3 length: 16 residues. Germline lookup yields CDR1 LGHDT and CDR2 YNNKEL (reference sequence). Trimming removed 5 bases from V and 0 bases from J, with 14 bases in between. CDR3 in amino acids: CASSSGRAYSNQPQHF. The CDR3, as DNA: TGTGCCAGCAGCAGCGGACGGGCTTATAGCAATCAGCCCCAGCATTTT.

The V gene is TRBV27, the J gene TRBJ2-1; D is unclear. There are 16 residues in the CDR3. The germline V gene has CDR1 MNHEY and CDR2 SMNVEV (reference sequence). Trimming shortened V by 0 bases and J by 6 bases, and 15 bases separated the two germline ends. This chain's CDR3 is CASSLSGNLKSNEQFF. Written as DNA, the CDR3 is TGTGCCAGCAGTTTATCTGGCAACTTAAAGTCCAATGAGCAGTTCTTC.

V gene TRBV9 combines with J gene TRBJ2-5; 7 nucleotides agree with TRBD1. This CDR3 is built from 15 residues. From germline, CDR1 is SGDLS and CDR2 YYNGEE. Unmatched junction bases numbered 4, after V lost 2 bases and J lost 0 bases. Here the CDR3 reads CASSVTGTDQETQYF. In nucleotides, the CDR3 is TGTGCCAGCAGCGTGACCGGGACAGACCAAGAGACCCAGTACTTC.

This clonotype was detected only a few times. The genes are TRBV12-3 or TRBV12-4 and TRBJ1-2; weak D call: TRBD1 (5 bases). This CDR3 contains 13 residues. The ends were cut back, 6 bases at V and 3 bases at J, with 11 bases in the middle. The CDR3: CASSGASDYGYTF. Written as DNA, the CDR3 is TGTGCCAGCAGCGGGGCATCTGACTATGGCTACACCTTC.

V and J are TRBV5-5 and TRBJ2-5; 7 bases agree with TRBD1. Germline V gene lookup returns CDR1 SGHKS and CDR2 YYEKEE (reference sequence). V shed 2 bases, J shed 7 bases, and the junction held 17 bases outside the gene matches. The CDR3 runs to 17 residues. CDR3 sequence: CASSFEGALEGGRTQYF. The CDR3 region has the DNA TGTGCCAGCAGCTTCGAGGGGGCGCTTGAAGGGGGAAGGACCCAGTACTTC.

Only one count was recorded for this clonotype. The J gene is TRBJ2-3, the V gene TRBV5-5; D is possibly TRBD1 (5 bases). The CDR3 runs to 12 residues. From germline, CDR1 is SGHKS and CDR2 YYEKEE (reference sequence). V was cut by 3 bases and J by 5 bases, with 7 bases left in between. The CDR3 loop is CASSWTQDTQYF. CDR3 sequence (DNA): TGTGCCAGCAGCTGGACACAAGATACGCAGTATTTT.

This clonotype was observed a handful of times. The chain links TRBV2 to TRBJ2-5, with TRBD1 matching over 9 bases. Germline assignment: CDR1 SNHLY and CDR2 FYNNEI. Trimming removed 4 bases from V and 6 bases from J; junction bases left unmatched: 9. The CDR3 extends over 15 amino acids. Written as DNA, the CDR3 is TGTGCCAGCAGTGCCGACAGGGGGTTCGTGAAGACCCAGTACTTC. It is translated as CASSADRGFVKTQYF.

This sequence joins TRBV28 and TRBJ1-1; the D is unclear. V shed 9 bases and J shed 1 base, with 9 bases lying between them. Germline V gives CDR1 MDHEN, CDR2 SYDVKM. CDR3 size: 12 residues. CDR3 nucleotide sequence: TGTGCCAGTGAAGACGGGAACACTGAAGCTTTCTTT. As protein: CASEDGNTEAFF.

This sequence joins TRBV10-3 and TRBJ2-1, with 7 nucleotides matching TRBD1. There are 16 residues in the CDR3. After removal of 6 bases from V and 0 bases from J, the junction contained 8 bases not matched to a gene. Looked up from germline, CDR1 is ENHRY and CDR2 is SYGVKD. The CDR3 coding sequence is TGTGCCATCAGCCGACAGGGCCAGGGCTCCTACAATGAGCAGTTCTTC. This codes for CAISRQGQGSYNEQFF.

With respect to this clonotype: A read error may explain this, as a much larger clone is one base away. The chain carries TRBV3-1 and TRBJ2-1; D not resolved. The germline CDR1 and CDR2 sequences are LGHDT and YNNKEL (reference sequence). Trimming removed 4 bases from V and 10 bases from J, with 17 bases in between. This CDR3 region has 14 residues. The CDR3: CASSLTELSYEQFF. CDR3 bases: TGTGCCAGCAGCCTGACGGAGCTCTCCTACGAGCAGTTCTTC.

The V call is TRBV2, the J call TRBJ2-2; 9 positions match TRBD1. Per germline, CDR1 SNHLY and CDR2 FYNNEI. The CDR3 loop spans 15 amino acids. Trimming took 8 bases from V and 0 from J; bases not matched to a gene: 4. The CDR3 region has the DNA TGTGCCAGCTCCGGGACAGGGTCGAACACCGGGGAGCTGTTTTTT. It yields the protein CASSGTGSNTGELFF.

This clonotype was detected ten times or more. This chain joins TRBV28 and TRBJ2-3; 10 nucleotides align to TRBD2. Germline V lookup: CDR1 MDHEN, CDR2 SYDVKM. The CDR3 sequence is 15 residues long. For the CDR3, the DNA is TGTGCTACAACTAGCGGGGAAACTAGCACAGATACGCAGTATTTT. Protein sequence: CATTSGETSTDTQYF.

The chain combines TRBV7-2 with TRBJ2-4, with D perhaps matching TRBD1 (5 bases). Judging by the DNA end, TRBJ2-7 fits better; the J call may be wrong. This CDR3 has 15 amino acids. From germline, CDR1 is SGHTA and CDR2 FQGNSA. In nucleotides, the CDR3 is TGTGCCAGCAGCGAAGGGGCAGGAGACGCCTACGAGCAGTACTTC. Its protein is CASSEGAGDAYEQYF.

The rearrangement uses TRBV4-1 and TRBJ1-2; TRBD1 matches at 8 bases. V was clipped by 0 bases and J by 7 bases; unmatched bases: 13. This CDR3 comprises 17 residues. CDR1 is MGHRA, CDR2 YSYEKL, per germline. The CDR3 DNA is TGCGCCAGCAGCCAAGAAGAATCCGGCAGGGGGCTTCGTGGCTACACCTTC. Protein: CASSQEESGRGLRGYTF.

V is TRBV4-2 and J is TRBJ2-3, with TRBD2 identical over 12 bases. CDR3 size: 17 residues. Germline V gene data show CDR1 as LGHNA and CDR2 as YNFKEQ. V was clipped by 0 bases and J by 1 base; unmatched bases: 2. The CDR3 DNA is TGTGCCAGCAGCCAAGATCTAGCGGGGGGGCGCACAGATACGCAGTATTTT. It yields the protein CASSQDLAGGRTDTQYF.

The table lists this clonotype with a few counts. V is TRBV10-3 and J is TRBJ2-1; possible D gene TRBD2, 5 bases. V lost 11 bases, J lost 8 bases, and 13 bases lay in between. The germline gives CDR1 ENHRY, CDR2 SYGVKD. The CDR3 has 11 residues. Here the CDR3 reads CAAGGRDEQFF. Written as DNA, the CDR3 is TGTGCCGCAGGTGGGCGGGATGAGCAGTTCTTC.

This clonotype was recorded a few times. The rearrangement joins TRBV27 to TRBJ2-2; D is possibly TRBD2 (6 bases). The CDR3 has 15 residues. V was clipped by 7 bases and J by 5 bases, with 17 bases between them. Germline loops: CDR1 MNHEY, CDR2 SMNVEV (reference sequence). The CDR3 loop reads CASTTWPSGTGELFF. In DNA, the CDR3 is TGTGCCAGCACCACCTGGCCAAGCGGGACCGGGGAGCTGTTTTTT.

This clonotype was seen only once. V is TRBV20-1 and J is TRBJ1-5; 7 positions agree with TRBD1. V lost 6 bases to trimming and J lost 11 bases; unmatched junction nucleotides: 16. Germline V gene sequence: CDR1 DFQATT, CDR2 SNEGSKA (reference sequence). This CDR3 spans 14 amino acids. The CDR3 here is CSATKDRALWTQHF. CDR3 nucleotide sequence: TGCAGTGCAACCAAAGACAGGGCTCTGTGGACCCAGCATTTT.

This clonotype was counted only a few times. The genes are TRBV9 and TRBJ2-5, with 12 bases lining up with TRBD2. Germline V gene data show CDR1 as SGDLS and CDR2 as YYNGEE. The CDR3 is 16 amino acids. Trimming cost V 1 base and J 3 bases; bases outside gene matches: 4. The CDR3 sequence is CASSVSASGGEETQYF. CDR3 DNA: TGTGCCAGCAGCGTATCAGCTAGCGGGGGGGAAGAGACCCAGTACTTC.

This clonotype occurred a few times. DNA for the CDR3: TGTGCCAGCAGCTTAGCGCAGGGGGGCCGGCTCGAGCAGTACTTC. Protein product: CASSLAQGGRLEQYF. The chain has TRBV7-2 and TRBJ2-7; possibly TRBD1 for D (7 bases). Trimming took 0 bases from V and 6 from J, leaving 15 bases between them. Germline V lookup: CDR1 SGHTA, CDR2 FQGNSA. The CDR3 has 15 amino acids.

The rearrangement links TRBV9 to TRBJ2-1; D might be TRBD2 (5 bases). This CDR3 spans 14 amino acids. Between the trimmed V and J ends, which lost 0 bases and 10 bases, there was a span of 14 bases. Per the germline V gene, CDR1 is SGDLS and CDR2 is YYNGEE. In nucleotides, the CDR3 is TGTGCCAGCAGCGTAGCGGTTCTGCCGGGGGAGCAGTTCTTC. Translating it yields CASSVAVLPGEQFF.

This chain joins TRBV6-5 and TRBJ2-1, with 10 bases aligning to TRBD1. Germline V gene lookup returns CDR1 MNHEY and CDR2 SVGAGI. V was clipped by 7 bases and J by 3 bases; unmatched bases: 9. The CDR3 extends over 16 amino acids. The CDR3 region has the DNA TGTGCCAGCAATGGACAGGGGGAAAACGACTACAATGAGCAGTTCTTC. Translated: CASNGQGENDYNEQFF.

V usage is TRBV5-1 and J usage is TRBJ2-7, with D possibly matching TRBD2 (6 bases). Germline CDR1 and CDR2: SGHRS and YFSETQ. The CDR3 totals 17 residues. V was clipped by 0 bases and J by 1 base, with 17 bases between them. The CDR3 bases are TGCGCCAGCAGCTTGGCCGGGTTTAGCGGACTATCCTACGAGCAGTACTTC. Its protein product is CASSLAGFSGLSYEQYF.